This T cell receptor (beta chain) came from a study of blood T cell repertoires in COVID-19. Looking at the study overall: COVID-19 samples collected from the United States, Italy and Spain covered acute and convalescent phases. Sources were T cells, B-cell-depleted T cells, or PBMCs; the material itself was cDNA or gDNA.

V gave up 3 bases and J gave up 3 bases; unmatched junction bases: 7. This CDR3 has 15 residues. Per germline, CDR1 MNHNS and CDR2 SASEGT. Authors' analysis steps: The authors estimated nucleated cell counts from reference gene primer amplification. The assay was immunoSEQ multiplex PCR, and TCRdb's table has in-frame clones only and misses some. V, J and clone size are those of that table, while D and trimming were read from the DNA. The sample lists roughly 290,000 clones; approximately 90% were seen once. Source material: peripheral blood. The gene calls are TRBV6-1 and TRBJ2-7; 8 bases line up with TRBD1. The sequence was collected from a man aged 30-40 years with acute or convalescent COVID-19. CDR3 amino acids: CASSDPGQGIYEQYF. CDR3 sequence (DNA): TGTGCCAGCAGTGACCCCGGACAGGGAATCTACGAGCAGTACTTC.